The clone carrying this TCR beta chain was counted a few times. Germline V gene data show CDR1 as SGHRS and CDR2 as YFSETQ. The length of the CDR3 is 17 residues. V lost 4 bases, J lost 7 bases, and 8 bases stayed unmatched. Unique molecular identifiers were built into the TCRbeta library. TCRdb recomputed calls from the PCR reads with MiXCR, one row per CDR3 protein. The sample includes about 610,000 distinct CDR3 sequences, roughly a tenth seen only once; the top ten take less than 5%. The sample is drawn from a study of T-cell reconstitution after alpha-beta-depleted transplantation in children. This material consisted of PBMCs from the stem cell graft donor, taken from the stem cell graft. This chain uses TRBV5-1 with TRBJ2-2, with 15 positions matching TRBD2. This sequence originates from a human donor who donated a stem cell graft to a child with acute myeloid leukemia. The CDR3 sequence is CASSGPGLAGGGGELFF. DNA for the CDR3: TGCGCCAGCAGCGGACCGGGACTAGCGGGAGGAGGCGGGGAGCTGTTTTTT.